Listed below are T cell receptor beta chains from one sample, sequenced in a study of regulatory T cells in long-lasting Graves disease. MiXCR, applied by TCRdb to the multiplex PCR reads, yields one record per CDR3 protein. The sample yields more than 400,000 distinct CDR3 sequences, about a sixth seen once. This sample was also put to use in a study of T cells in Graves' hyperthyroidism and ophthalmopathy.

The specimen comprised peripheral blood mononuclear cells (PBMCs), sampled at new diagnosis, from a patient treated with antithyroid drugs. The receptors stem from a man between 40 and 49 years old with Graves disease. CDR3s include the opening cysteine and the closing phenylalanine or tryptophan. The D gene is left open where the match is weak.

>TRBJ2-3|.|TRBV5-1
CASSLRVSTDTQYF
>TRBJ2-5|.|TRBV10-3
CAISGERETQYF
>TRBJ2-3|TRBD1|TRBV18
CASSPPTGATDTQYF
>TRBJ2-3|TRBD2|TRBV20-1
CSAAGLAGGTDTQYF
>TRBJ2-7|TRBD2|TRBV2
CASSPAGVRHEQYF
>TRBJ1-1|TRBD1|TRBV24-1
CATSDPGGGTEAFF
>TRBJ1-1|.|TRBV6-1
CASSEDRGSSMNTEAFF
>TRBJ1-4|.|TRBV2
CASSEEAAATNEKLFF
>TRBJ1-2|TRBD1|TRBV12-3/TRBV12-4
CASSTTGGGYGYTF
>TRBJ2-1|.|TRBV5-1
CASSPLGERNYNEQFF
>TRBJ2-5|.|TRBV2
CASTLQVGTQYF
>TRBJ1-6|.|TRBV11-2
CASSLGGSNSPLHF
>.|.|TRBV5-1
CASNGQIADTQYF
>TRBJ2-3|.|TRBV9
CASSVKGLSSTDTQYF
>TRBJ1-2|.|TRBV24-1
CATSRGGLGYTF
>TRBJ1-3|.|TRBV12-3/TRBV12-4
CASSAQGFGNTIYF
>TRBJ2-3|.|TRBV20-1
CSAKAGTADTQYF
>TRBJ1-2|TRBD1|TRBV28
CASNEGDRAGGYTF
>TRBJ1-1|.|TRBV30
CAWSRQAHTEAFF
>TRBJ2-7|.|TRBV28
CASSPSPGQYEQYF
>TRBJ1-5|.|TRBV6-1
CASSEVSGPNQPQHF
>TRBJ2-1|.|TRBV7-9
CASSGGATYNEQFF
>TRBJ2-7|TRBD1|TRBV4-1
CASSQVPRGNSYEQYF
>TRBJ1-1|.|TRBV11-3
CASSRTPRGKNTEAFF
>TRBJ2-7|.|TRBV5-5
CASSPPSGGLYEQYF
>TRBJ2-1|TRBD2|TRBV6-2/TRBV6-3
CASKLGLAGDNEQFF
>TRBJ2-5|.|TRBV2
CASSQDLQETQYF
>TRBJ1-2|TRBD1|TRBV2
CASPLRFSGGLYGYTF
>TRBJ2-1|TRBD2|TRBV20-1
CSARDLSGRSVNNEQFF
>TRBJ2-1|.|TRBV19
CASSQLASYNEQFF
>TRBJ1-5|.|TRBV19
CASSRPGWGNQPQHF
>TRBJ2-7|.|TRBV6-1
CASTGLSTSYEQYF
>TRBJ2-7|.|TRBV11-2
CASSLEGRLTYEQYF
>TRBJ1-2|TRBD1|TRBV28
CASSSTGGAYGYTF
>TRBJ2-7|TRBD1|TRBV29-1
CSVWTGDSYEQYF
>TRBJ1-6|TRBD1|TRBV12-3/TRBV12-4
CASSLGRTGTSPLHF
>TRBJ2-5|TRBD2|TRBV11-2
CASSSGGGLAGQETQYF
>TRBJ1-2|TRBD1|TRBV28
CASSSIRDREGYTF
>TRBJ2-1|.|TRBV27
CASSFLTRSSYNEQFF
>TRBJ1-5|TRBD1|TRBV2
CASSAGQGYQPQHF
>TRBJ2-1|.|TRBV19
CASRPTVDSYNEQFF
>TRBJ2-2|.|TRBV5-1
CASSHVADGTGELFF
>TRBJ2-1|.|TRBV2
CASSLELFSYNEQFF
>TRBJ2-1|TRBD2|TRBV28
CASRSGTLYNEQFF
>TRBJ2-1|TRBD2|TRBV27
CASLRTSGIEAYNEQFF
>TRBJ1-2|TRBD1|TRBV28
CASRPGGASGYTF